These 2 T cell receptor beta chains came from one sample sequenced in a study of blood T cell repertoires in COVID-19 (dated by TCRdb to the early 2020s). Preparation of the library involved the immunoSEQ multiplex PCR assay. The clones in this table, taken by TCRdb from immuneACCESS, are in-frame only. Not every clone is retained; where verified, under half of the shortfall comes from an unresolved V gene, and the cause of the rest is unknown. For this sample the table gives roughly 200,000 clones, of which around four fifths were detected only once. The ten biggest clones cover 8% to 9% of the sample. The sequencing sample was made of peripheral blood. The origin of the receptors is a woman of 80 years or more with COVID-19, enrolled during active disease.

The chain links TRBV6-2 or TRBV6-3 to TRBJ2-7; 12 bases are shared with TRBD2. Germline V lookup: CDR1 MNHEY, CDR2 SVGEGT. With 6 bases clipped from V and 3 bases from J, the junction kept 9 bases outside the gene matches. The CDR3 contains 16 residues. The CDR3 sequence: CASSSPTSGGVYEQYF. The CDR3 DNA reads TGTGCCAGCAGCAGCCCGACTAGCGGGGGAGTCTACGAGCAGTACTTC.

The chain joins TRBV7-9 to TRBJ2-6, with 7 bases lining up with TRBD1. This CDR3 is 18 amino acids long. CDR1 SEHNR and CDR2 FQNEAQ come from the germline V gene (reference sequence). The V and J ends lost 1 base and 1 base, in that order; junction bases with no gene match: 7. CDR3 in amino acids: CASSLGGQSPSGANVLTF. The CDR3 bases are TGTGCCAGCAGCTTAGGGGGACAGTCCCCGTCTGGGGCCAACGTCCTGACTTTC.